What follows are 22 T cell receptor beta chains derived from one specimen sequenced in a study of T cells after yellow fever vaccination. TCRdb re-called the 5' RACE reads with MiXCR, one entry per CDR3 protein. The data show about 180,000 distinct CDR3 sequences, 5.5% to 7.5% seen once. The sample consisted of CD4+ T cells sorted from PBMCs, taken on the day of the first yellow fever vaccination. The receptors were sampled from a man aged 18 to 35 who received the YFV17D yellow fever vaccine.

This clonotype was counted many times. This chain joins TRBV7-2 and TRBJ1-3; 7 nucleotides line up with TRBD1. V lost 1 base to trimming and J lost 4 bases; unmatched junction nucleotides: 4. Germline lookup yields CDR1 SGHTA and CDR2 FQGNSA. The CDR3 length is 15 residues. The CDR3 DNA reads as TGTGCCAGCAGCTTAGTGGCAGGGGGAGGAAACACCATATATTTT. Translation gives CASSLVAGGGNTIYF.

Turning to this clonotype: With a much larger clone just one base away, this may be a read error. The rearrangement uses TRBV7-2 and TRBJ2-5; D ambiguous. The germline V and J ends were trimmed by 4 bases and 1 base, with 7 bases remaining between them. The CDR3 runs to 13 residues. Per germline, CDR1 SGHTA and CDR2 FQGNSA. The DNA of the CDR3 is TGTGCCAGCAGCTCGGAATCCCAAGAGACCCAGTACTTC. Protein: CASSSESQETQYF. The whole variable domain, filled in from reference TRBV7-2 and TRBJ2-5, reads GAGVSQSPSNKVTEKGKDVELRCDPISGHTALYWYRQSLGQGLEFLIYFQGNSAPDKSGLPSDRFSAERTGGSVSTLTIQRTQQEDSAVYLCASSSESQETQYFGPGTRLLVL.

The V gene is TRBV7-2, the J gene TRBJ1-2; 10 bases are a match to TRBD1. V was pared by 5 bases and J by 5 bases, with 5 bases of the junction left unmatched. Germline loops: CDR1 SGHTA, CDR2 FQGNSA. This CDR3 has 14 amino acids. DNA for the CDR3: TGTGCCAGCAGCCGGACAGGGGGGGAGTATGGCTACACCTTC. It specifies CASSRTGGEYGYTF.

The table lists this clonotype with many counts. The chain recombines TRBV7-7 with TRBJ2-1; 8 bases align to TRBD1. The CDR3 extends over 14 amino acids. Germline CDR1 reads SSHAT; CDR2 reads FNYEAQ (reference sequence). Here the CDR3 DNA reads TGTGACCCCGAACAGGGGGAGGTATGTAGTGAGCAGTTCTTC. Encoded protein: CDPEQGEVCSEQFF.

This clonotype has a count of ten or more. V is TRBV3-1 and J is TRBJ2-1; 8 nucleotides line up with TRBD1. This CDR3 comprises 16 residues. Trimming cost V 1 base and J 10 bases; bases outside gene matches: 12. Germline V gene lookup returns CDR1 LGHDT and CDR2 YNNKEL (reference sequence). The CDR3 nucleotides are TGTGCCAGCAGCCAAGTGCCCGAGACAGGGGTAAGCGAGCAGTTCTTC. Translated: CASSQVPETGVSEQFF.

The chain has TRBV7-2 and TRBJ2-1; no clear D gene. V was shortened by 4 bases and J by 1 base, with 5 bases between the two germline ends. In germline, CDR1 is SGHTA, CDR2 FQGNSA. The CDR3 consists of 13 residues. CDR3 sequence (DNA): TGTGCCAGCAGCTCCACGTCCTACAATGAGCAGTTCTTC. The encoded protein is CASSSTSYNEQFF.

This clonotype has at least ten counts. This sequence joins TRBV5-1 and TRBJ2-1; 8 bases map to TRBD2. The CDR3 length is 15 residues. V trimming: 0 bases; J trimming: 4 bases; junction bases outside the gene matches: 3. From germline, CDR1 is SGHRS and CDR2 YFSETQ. CDR3 sequence (DNA): TGCGCCAGCAGCTTGGCATTAGCGGGGTACAATGAGCAGTTCTTC. Protein: CASSLALAGYNEQFF.

This chain joins TRBV9 and TRBJ2-5, with D perhaps matching TRBD2 (7 bases). Trimming stripped 9 bases from V and 3 bases from J, with 36 bases between. This CDR3 has 20 residues. The germline CDR1 and CDR2 sequences are SGDLS and YYNGEE. Here the CDR3 DNA reads TGTGCCAACAATCCCGGAGGGGAGCTCTGGGGGGGCCCCCTTAAAGAGACCCAGTACTTC. Translating it yields CANNPGGELWGGPLKETQYF.

This clonotype was seen a handful of times. The chain carries TRBV12-3 or TRBV12-4 and TRBJ1-4; a possible D gene is TRBD1 (5 bases). Trimming shortened V by 4 bases and J by 6 bases, and 12 bases separated the two germline ends. This CDR3 has 14 residues. CDR3 DNA: TGTGCCAGCAGTTCTCCGGACACTTATGAAAAACTGTTTTTT. This encodes CASSSPDTYEKLFF.

This clonotype was seen at least ten times. The V gene is TRBV12-3 or TRBV12-4, the J gene TRBJ2-2, with D unclear. Trimming removed 7 bases from V and 0 bases from J, with 12 bases in between. This CDR3 contains 15 residues. The CDR3: CASTLGLPNTGELFF. In nucleotides, the CDR3 is TGTGCCAGCACCCTCGGGCTTCCGAACACCGGGGAGCTGTTTTTT.

This clonotype has a count of ten or more. The V and J genes are TRBV2 and TRBJ2-1, with D perhaps matching TRBD1 (5 bases). Deletions cut 4 bases from V and 12 bases from J, with 7 bases between. CDR1 is SNHLY and CDR2 is FYNNEI in the germline V gene. The CDR3 covers 10 residues. The CDR3 nucleotides read TGTGCCAGCAGTGGACAGTGGCAGTTCTTC. Encoded protein: CASSGQWQFF.

The rearrangement uses TRBV27 and TRBJ1-2; D unclear. CDR1 is MNHEY, CDR2 SMNVEV, per germline (reference sequence). This CDR3 has 14 amino acids. The V end was cut by 4 bases, the J end by 2 bases, with 11 bases between. The CDR3 region has the DNA TGTGCCAGCAGTTCCAGCTTCCAAAACTATGGCTACACCTTC. Translation: CASSSSFQNYGYTF.

The genes are TRBV11-2 and TRBJ2-3, with TRBD2 identical over 13 bases. This CDR3 comprises 20 residues. CDR1 SGHAT and CDR2 FQNNGV come from the germline V gene. J gave up 1 base and V 1 base, and 11 bases lay outside the gene matches. CDR3 sequence: CASSLGQTSGGAGGTDTQYF. CDR3 sequence (DNA): TGTGCCAGCAGCTTAGGACAAACTAGCGGGGGGGCCGGCGGCACAGATACGCAGTATTTT.

This clonotype was seen repeatedly, ten times or more. J is TRBJ1-1 and V is TRBV6-2 or TRBV6-3; D uncertain. Per germline, CDR1 MNHEY and CDR2 SVGEGT. Trimming removed 10 bases from V and 1 base from J, with 4 bases in between. This CDR3 spans 10 amino acids. The chain's CDR3 is CANANTEAFF. The CDR3 DNA reads as TGTGCCAACGCGAACACTGAAGCTTTCTTT.

This clonotype showed up many times. The rearrangement uses TRBV4-3 and TRBJ2-3; D is ambiguous. The CDR3 has 15 residues. Trimming removed 0 bases at V and 0 bases at J, with 7 bases between. Looked up from germline, CDR1 is LGHNA and CDR2 is YSLEER. The CDR3 loop reads CASSQDQTSTDTQYF. The CDR3 nucleotides are TGCGCCAGCAGCCAAGATCAGACTAGCACAGATACGCAGTATTTT.

This clonotype was recorded at least ten times. The chain combines TRBV5-1 with TRBJ2-2; D may be TRBD1 (5 bases). V was shortened by 0 bases and J by 0 bases, with 9 bases between the two germline ends. Germline-derived CDR1 and CDR2 are SGHRS and YFSETQ. The CDR3 runs to 16 residues. As DNA, the CDR3 is TGCGCCAGCAGCTTGGGGACACTCGCGAACACCGGGGAGCTGTTTTTT. Its translation is CASSLGTLANTGELFF.

At least ten counts were recorded for this clonotype. The chain has TRBV7-2 and TRBJ2-2; D remains ambiguous. CDR3 length: 15 amino acids. Trimming stripped 2 bases from V and 6 bases from J, with 13 bases between. CDR1 is SGHTA and CDR2 is FQGNSA in the germline V gene. The CDR3 sequence: CASSLSFSFSGELFF. In DNA form, the CDR3 reads TGTGCCAGCAGCTTAAGTTTTTCTTTCTCCGGGGAGCTGTTTTTT.

This clonotype was detected ten times or more. This chain connects TRBV3-1 to TRBJ2-4, with a tentative D call TRBD1 (6 bases). V was clipped by 5 bases and J by 7 bases, with 9 bases between them. Looked up from germline, CDR1 is LGHDT and CDR2 is YNNKEL (reference sequence). The CDR3 has 12 residues. CDR3 loop: CASSSQGNIQYF. The DNA of the CDR3 is TGTGCCAGCAGCTCACAGGGCAACATTCAGTACTTC.

There are a few counts of this clonotype. The V and J genes are TRBV12-3 or TRBV12-4 and TRBJ1-2; D gene unclear. The CDR3 is 13 amino acids. Trimming left V 8 bases short and J 2 bases short, with 12 bases between. The CDR3 loop reads CASVRGWNYGYTF. The CDR3 DNA reads as TGTGCCAGCGTTCGAGGGTGGAACTATGGCTACACCTTC.

This clonotype was found a few times. The CDR3 loop is CSASVGGLNTEAFF. The CDR3 region has the DNA TGCAGTGCTAGCGTAGGGGGGCTGAACACTGAAGCTTTCTTT. The V call is TRBV20-1, the J call TRBJ1-1, with D possibly being TRBD1 (6 bases). V lost 3 bases, J lost 0 bases, and 11 bases lay in between. The CDR3 has 14 residues. Germline-derived CDR1 and CDR2 are DFQATT and SNEGSKA (reference sequence).

CDR3 DNA sequence: TGTGCCAGCAGCTTGGATGGCGGGAGGAGCTCCTACGAGCAGTACTTC. It is translated as CASSLDGGRSSYEQYF. The rearrangement links TRBV5-4 to TRBJ2-7; 8 bases align to TRBD2. There are 16 residues in the CDR3. J was trimmed by 0 bases and V by 0 bases; bases with no gene match: 5. CDR1 SGHNT and CDR2 YYREEE come from the germline V gene (reference sequence). Full variable domain (remainder filled in from reference TRBV5-4 and TRBJ2-7): ETGVTQSPTHLIKTRGQQVTLRCSSQSGHNTVSWYQQALGQGPQFIFQYYREEENGRGNFPPRFSGLQFPNYSSELNVNALELDDSALYLCASSLDGGRSSYEQYFGPGTRLTVT.

This clonotype was seen repeatedly, ten times or more. CDR3 protein: CASSYQGQRSKGYTF. Here the CDR3 DNA reads TGTGCCAGCAGTTACCAGGGGCAAAGGTCGAAAGGCTACACCTTC. The chain carries TRBV28 and TRBJ1-2; D may be TRBD1 (6 bases). Germline CDR1 reads MDHEN; CDR2 reads SYDVKM. This CDR3 region has 15 residues. The germline V and J ends were trimmed by 4 bases and 8 bases, with 20 bases remaining between them.